What follows is one TCR beta chain and its context. Its recognized antigen is unknown. Base qualities are not at hand, and no much larger clone is one base apart. This sample is part of a study of cytomegalovirus exposure and HLA in healthy donors (dated by TCRdb to 2016 to 2017). Turning to the overall study: In an earlier analysis of fewer than 750 of the donors, 276 Gb of sequence data and 100 million or so unique TCR beta sequences from roughly 200 million T cells were reported. Class I and class II HLA loci were covered by the typing at four-digit resolution. A later genetic analysis took genome-wide SNP genotypes for about 55% of the 666 donors and used that subset as a discovery cohort. Typing coverage differed by locus: A, B, C, DRB1 and DQB1 were typed in about 629-640 donors, DQA1 in roughly 510, DPA1 in some 570, and DPB1 in 400 to 480. The study aimed to test whether signatures of past pathogen exposure could be identified by cataloging public T cell receptors. In the later analysis, no new phenotypic data were used to find candidate immune exposures; instead, reliance was placed on TCR beta sequences and their occurrence across donors. A later analysis re-analyzed previously published TCR beta repertoires from 650 to 800 donors and added high-resolution HLA genotyping to study TCR occurrence patterns. A separate validation cohort of 100 to 150 different subjects was used in addition to the 666-subject first cohort. To decide whether each TCR beta V gene segment behaved as functional or pseudogenic, an earlier analysis of approximately 590 of the donors relied on high-throughput TCR beta sequencing. Because of strong linkage in the cohort, roughly five DR-DQ haplotypes were treated as single units for association and clustering. Donor age, sex, ethnicity and CMV serostatus were compiled alongside the repertoire data. Using immunosequencing, the study profiled T cell repertoires from approximately 700 subjects and related those repertoires to cytomegalovirus serostatus. Approximately 330 gigabases of sequencing data and around 88 million unique TCR sequences made up an early release that covered roughly 670 HLA-typed donors. All discovery cohort repertoires had been generated using a single sequencing platform. Among under 450 genotyped donors of the cohort, an average of about 240,000 unique TCR beta nucleotide sequences were sequenced per donor, around 20% of them non-productive. Among the roughly 390 genotyped donors, 81% belonged to the genetic ancestry cluster associated with self-reported Caucasian donors. High-throughput TCR immunosequencing, statistical association of individual TCRs with disease status, and machine learning were combined to predict cytomegalovirus infection status. Results the study describes overall, beyond this receptor: A later analysis associated about 17,000 TCR beta sequences with specific HLA alleles at a false discovery rate of 0.05. Most TCR sequences were seen in very few donors, while some public TCRs were found in many individuals. Strong co-occurrence of HLA alleles, especially DR and DQ, made assigning TCR associations to individual alleles difficult. Roughly uniform sequencing depth across donors was assumed in presence/absence analyses, although this assumption may not hold. In a later analysis, several top co-occurrence clusters were reported to appear linked to parvovirus B19, influenza, CMV and Epstein-Barr virus. According to the authors, the approach could potentially be generalized to other disease states and immunological phenotypes. Because some donors lacked HLA typing at each locus, the association tests relied only on the typed subset. Compared with equally common non-associated chains, HLA-associated TCR beta chains in a later analysis were more clonally expanded and had lower generation probabilities. The study listed 150 to 200 TCR beta chains as associated with cytomegalovirus. Linkage disequilibrium might explain the correlated functional status among segregating V segments, but an unknown experimental factor could not be excluded. A group of highly shared sequence variants was considered likely to be a technical artifact of the sequencing pipeline. In an earlier analysis of roughly 500 of the donors, most TCR beta V segments appeared in productive rearrangements about 90% or about 30% of the time, broadly matching IMGT annotations. Because the 87-base-pair reads could not distinguish some IMGT-functional V segments, including TRBV6-2 and TRBV6-3, those segments were excluded. In a later analysis, most CMV-associated TCR beta chains were found to appear HLA-restricted, with HLA associations seemingly driven largely by CMV exposure. The earlier analysis of some 540 of the donors excluded 15 to 20 rarely observed V segments, including chromosome 9 orphons, because counts were too low. Three of the identified cytomegalovirus-associated TCR beta chains were confirmed in vitro to be specific for cytomegalovirus antigens. This cohort had only TCR beta chains sequenced, and the lack of alpha or paired-chain data limited which features could be detected. A later analysis found that TCR association rates varied across HLA loci, with DRB1 alleles showing the most associated TCRs and HLA-C alleles the fewest. An association between a missense DCLRE1C variant and V-gene and J-gene trimming of TCR beta chains was found in a later genetic analysis and replicated in an independent cohort. Immune exposure information for the cohort was limited to CMV serostatus. A further reported finding was that TCR beta sequences accurately predicted the HLA-A and HLA-B alleles for most subjects in the first cohort. Cytomegalovirus status was reported to be diagnosed by the classifier with high specificity and sensitivity in both the original and validation cohorts. Compared with the approximately 710-donor mean, donors in an Asian-associated ancestry cluster had fewer N-insertions in productive TCRs, according to a later genetic analysis.

The cohort consisted of 650 to 700 healthy bone marrow donors. At the time of sampling, every cohort member was nominally healthy, though immune exposures that went unrecorded were likely present. The donor was CMV seropositive and belonged to the group of 250 to 300 seropositive cohort members. A peripheral blood sample was provided by each donor, and peripheral blood mononuclear cells were used for TCR beta sequencing. Genomic DNA extraction from the blood cell samples was performed with the Qiagen DNeasy Blood Extraction Kit. The junction carries 12 bases between V and J, which are trimmed by 1 base and 3 bases respectively. The CDR3 goes from the cysteine to the phenylalanine over 16 residues. Only the CDR3 part of the read is kept: 48 bases, read in frame from the first base. CDR1 LGHNA and CDR2 YSLEER are derived from the germline V gene. The method behind the library was the immunoSEQ multiplex PCR assay. For the multiplex PCR, a mixture combining 60 forward primers for TCR Vbeta segments and 13 reverse primers for TCR Jbeta segments was used. The CDR3 region of rearranged TCR beta genes was amplified from genomic DNA by a multiplex PCR assay. The Illumina HiSeq System was used to sequence the amplified TCR beta libraries as 87-base-pair reads. From the authors' description of their analysis: In a later analysis, some 80 million unique TCR beta chains were counted across the approximately 640 repertoires, and roughly 10 million of these chains were shared by at least two donors. To remove PCR and sequencing errors, raw reads were error-corrected and collapsed into unique sequences using a nearest-neighbor algorithm that merged closely related sequences. V, D and J gene segments were assigned by aligning CDR3 sequences to IMGT reference sequences. Each retained sequence needed at least a six-nucleotide match to both a V gene segment and a J gene segment. A rearrangement counted as productive if the CDR3 had no stop codons and remained in frame with V and J, and every other rearrangement counted as non-productive. CDR3 was defined by IMGT convention, running from the second conserved V-encoded cysteine to the conserved J-encoded phenylalanine. In an earlier analysis of roughly 610 of the donors, sequences lacking an unambiguous match to a single V gene segment were excluded. In an earlier analysis of approximately 590 of the donors, V segments were called functional above 56.7% productive rearrangements and were called segregating when the between-donor standard deviation exceeded 5%. To diagnose cytomegalovirus status from the catalog of TCR beta chain sequences, a statistical classification framework was built. In a later analysis, V and J genes were assigned by comparing TCR nucleotide sequences against IMGT/GENE-DB human TR gene sequences. In a later analysis, CDR3 sequences and most-parsimonious VDJ recombination scenarios were assigned using the TCRdist pipeline. In a later analysis, each TCR beta chain was defined by its CDR3 amino acid sequence together with its V-gene family, and reads without a unique V-gene family were excluded. To address suspected cross-contamination and a sequencing artifact, a later analysis removed under 600 highly shared, low-generation-probability nucleotide sequences. In a later analysis, a clonal expansion index was calculated for each public chain from normalized within-repertoire ranks of inferred template counts. Generation probabilities in a later analysis came from a VDJ recombination model fitted to out-of-frame rearrangements, and those results were checked against IGoR. Hypergeometric tests were used in a later analysis to score TCR-TCR, TCR-HLA and TCR-CMV co-occurrence, with a repertoire-size bias correction applied to the TCR pairs. In a later analysis, false discovery rates were estimated by permuting HLA or CMV assignments 20 times. In a later analysis, co-occurring TCRs were grouped using DBSCAN, and TCRdist sequence similarity was added for clustering within HLA-allele-positive subsets. Co-occurrence clustering excluded repertoires with fewer than 30,000 or more than 120,000 public chains, plus five with anomalous nucleotide sharing. As stored in TCRdb, this immuneACCESS dataset retains in-frame rearrangements with V and J assigned. A fraction of the clones does not appear; measured against another copy, unresolved V genes explain less than half of the discrepancy, and the remainder lacks a known reason. Clonal size and the V and J genes are those of that table, whereas D and trimming came from the DNA. The sample profile shows 150,000 or so clones; roughly 80% of them were found once. Under 8.5% of the sample is taken by the ten largest.

The sample was PBMCs. The receptor was isolated from a woman between 45 and 65 years old in good health and CMV-seropositive. The sequence is built from TRBV4-3 and TRBJ2-2, and the D gene may be TRBD1, 6 bases matching. The nucleotide sequence is TGCGCCAGCAGCCAAGCGTCAGGGGTTTACACCGGGGAGCTGTTTTTT. This codes for CASSQASGVYTGELFF.